This T cell receptor (beta chain) derives from a study of blood T cell repertoires in COVID-19. Background on the study: The cDNA or gDNA used as material had been derived from T cells, B-cell-depleted T cells, or PBMCs.

Germline CDR1 is LGHDT and CDR2 is YNNKEL (reference sequence). The CDR3 consists of 14 residues. Deletions cut 5 bases from V and 7 bases from J, with 18 bases between. In the source study's methods: Estimated nucleated cell counts came from reference gene primer amplification. Profiled with immunoSEQ multiplex PCR; TCRdb holds only in-frame clones, not every one. The DNA gave D and trimming, while V, J and clone size come from that table. Here the sample spans about 180,000 clones, about 88% being singletons. Participant ages covered 18 to 89 years across 25 or so US areas. This clone was picked up one time.

The chain recombines TRBV3-1 (or the pseudogene TRBV3-2) with TRBJ2-7, with D perhaps matching TRBD2 (5 bases). Sequenced material: PBMCs or T cells enriched from blood (not recorded which). The clonotype comes from a woman aged 40-49 years with acute COVID-19. CDR3 DNA: TGTGCCAGCAGCTACGCGGGTTCCCCTGGGGAGCAGTACTTC. Translation: CASSYAGSPGEQYF.